A selection of T cell receptor beta chains follows, all from one sample in a study of cytomegalovirus exposure and HLA in healthy donors. Only in-frame clones appear in the TCRdb table, and some are missing; sequencing was by immunoSEQ multiplex PCR. The sample carries 150,000 to 200,000 clones, roughly 79% recorded once. Source material: PBMCs. These receptors were taken from a woman aged 45-65 years in good health and CMV-seropositive. The CDR3 runs from the conserved cysteine through the conserved F or W. Fields, in order: D gene, V gene, J gene, clone size, CDR3 protein, CDR3 DNA. A D gene is named only where the DNA matches it firmly. Rows give clone size only sometimes, using once, few, many, or a class for an expanded clone.

d_gene: .; v_gene: TRBV28; j_gene: TRBJ2-7; abundance: .; CDR3aa: CASSFPGLAYEQYF; CDR3nt: TGTGCCAGCAGTTTCCCGGGACTGGCCTACGAGCAGTACTTC
d_gene: TRBD1; v_gene: TRBV11-2; j_gene: TRBJ2-7; abundance: once; CDR3aa: CASSSDREAEQYF; CDR3nt: TGTGCCAGCAGCTCGGACAGGGAGGCCGAGCAGTACTTC
d_gene: TRBD2; v_gene: TRBV10-3; j_gene: TRBJ2-1; abundance: .; CDR3aa: CAINTWGLAGRYNEQFF; CDR3nt: TGTGCCATCAACACGTGGGGCCTAGCGGGAAGGTACAATGAGCAGTTCTTC
d_gene: .; v_gene: TRBV20-1; j_gene: TRBJ2-1; abundance: once; CDR3aa: CSALRFDEQFF; CDR3nt: TGCAGTGCCCTACGATTTGATGAGCAGTTCTTC
d_gene: .; v_gene: TRBV5-5; j_gene: TRBJ1-6; abundance: .; CDR3aa: CASSGGTGRIDNSPLHF; CDR3nt: TGTGCCAGCAGCGGGGGAACAGGGCGCATCGATAATTCACCCCTCCACTTT
d_gene: .; v_gene: TRBV5-1; j_gene: TRBJ2-7; abundance: few; CDR3aa: CASSLFSGGYYEQYF; CDR3nt: TGCGCCAGCAGCTTGTTCTCGGGCGGGTACTACGAGCAGTACTTC
d_gene: TRBD2; v_gene: TRBV9; j_gene: TRBJ2-7; abundance: .; CDR3aa: CASSETSFEGNEQYF; CDR3nt: TGTGCCAGCAGCGAGACTAGCTTTGAGGGTAACGAGCAGTACTTC
d_gene: TRBD1; v_gene: TRBV19; j_gene: TRBJ1-5; abundance: .; CDR3aa: CASSRGGTGVRGSNQPQHF; CDR3nt: TGTGCCAGTAGTAGAGGAGGGACAGGGGTAAGAGGAAGCAATCAGCCCCAGCATTTT
d_gene: .; v_gene: TRBV27; j_gene: TRBJ1-1; abundance: .; CDR3aa: CASSLFGSASNTEAFF; CDR3nt: TGTGCCAGCAGTTTATTTGGCAGTGCTTCCAACACTGAAGCTTTCTTT
d_gene: .; v_gene: TRBV4-2; j_gene: TRBJ2-1; abundance: .; CDR3aa: CASSLPGGAYNEQFF; CDR3nt: TGTGCCAGCAGCCTCCCGGGGGGCGCCTACAATGAGCAGTTCTTC
d_gene: .; v_gene: TRBV11-3; j_gene: TRBJ2-5; abundance: .; CDR3aa: CASSLGSQETQYF; CDR3nt: TGTGCCAGCAGCTTAGGCAGCCAAGAGACCCAGTACTTC
d_gene: .; v_gene: TRBV5-4; j_gene: TRBJ2-6; abundance: .; CDR3aa: CASSQFRSGANVLTF; CDR3nt: TGTGCCAGCAGCCAGTTCCGCTCTGGGGCCAACGTCCTGACTTTC
d_gene: TRBD1; v_gene: TRBV27; j_gene: TRBJ2-6; abundance: .; CDR3aa: CASSRGTGGYGANVLTF; CDR3nt: TGTGCCAGCAGCAGAGGGACAGGGGGTTATGGGGCCAACGTCCTGACTTTC
d_gene: TRBD1; v_gene: TRBV5-4; j_gene: TRBJ2-4; abundance: .; CDR3aa: CASSPGTGAKNIQYF; CDR3nt: TGTGCCAGCAGTCCTGGGACAGGGGCGAAAAACATTCAGTACTTC
d_gene: .; v_gene: TRBV19; j_gene: TRBJ2-7; abundance: .; CDR3aa: CASSPFEGALYEQYF; CDR3nt: TGTGCCAGTAGTCCCTTCGAGGGAGCCCTCTACGAGCAGTACTTC
d_gene: .; v_gene: TRBV6-4; j_gene: TRBJ2-3; abundance: .; CDR3aa: CASSDYAQSAGSTDTQYF; CDR3nt: TGTGCCAGCAGTGACTACGCACAATCGGCGGGTAGCACAGATACGCAGTATTTT
d_gene: .; v_gene: TRBV5-1; j_gene: TRBJ2-1; abundance: many; CDR3aa: CASSLIGLSNEQFF; CDR3nt: TGCGCCAGCAGCTTGATCGGTTTAAGCAATGAGCAGTTCTTC
d_gene: TRBD2; v_gene: TRBV4-3; j_gene: TRBJ2-5; abundance: .; CDR3aa: CASSRSEPGLEETQYF; CDR3nt: TGCGCCAGCAGCCGAAGTGAACCGGGACTAGAAGAGACCCAGTACTTC
d_gene: TRBD1; v_gene: TRBV29-1; j_gene: TRBJ1-3; abundance: .; CDR3aa: CSVRDRGNTIYF; CDR3nt: TGCAGCGTTAGGGACAGAGGAAACACCATATATTTT
d_gene: TRBD1; v_gene: TRBV5-4; j_gene: TRBJ1-2; abundance: .; CDR3aa: CASSRRTGGVYGYTF; CDR3nt: TGTGCCAGCAGCAGACGGACAGGGGGAGTTTATGGCTACACCTTC
d_gene: .; v_gene: TRBV29-1; j_gene: TRBJ1-1; abundance: .; CDR3aa: CSVPTELKAFF; CDR3nt: TGCAGCGTGCCGACGGAGTTGAAAGCTTTCTTT
d_gene: .; v_gene: TRBV6-1; j_gene: TRBJ1-2; abundance: few; CDR3aa: CASSENRWNTF; CDR3nt: TGTGCCAGCAGTGAGAACAGGTGGAACACCTTC
d_gene: .; v_gene: TRBV7-8; j_gene: TRBJ2-7; abundance: .; CDR3aa: CASSTLTWKARDF; CDR3nt: TGTGCCAGCAGCACTCTCACCTGGAAGGCCCGGGACTTC
d_gene: .; v_gene: TRBV11-2; j_gene: TRBJ1-1; abundance: few; CDR3aa: CASTLSVWSTEAFF; CDR3nt: TGTGCCAGCACCCTTTCAGTGTGGTCCACTGAAGCTTTCTTT
d_gene: .; v_gene: TRBV9; j_gene: TRBJ1-4; abundance: .; CDR3aa: CASSVAPWATNEKLFF; CDR3nt: TGTGCCAGCAGCGTAGCGCCCTGGGCGACTAATGAAAAACTGTTTTTT
d_gene: .; v_gene: TRBV19; j_gene: TRBJ1-4; abundance: .; CDR3aa: CASSMGGSGEKLFF; CDR3nt: TGTGCCAGTAGTATGGGAGGGAGTGGAGAAAAACTGTTTTTT
d_gene: TRBD2; v_gene: TRBV11-3; j_gene: TRBJ2-1; abundance: .; CDR3aa: CASSLGLAGAYNEQFF; CDR3nt: TGTGCCAGCAGCTTAGGGCTAGCGGGGGCCTACAATGAGCAGTTCTTC
d_gene: .; v_gene: TRBV5-1; j_gene: TRBJ1-1; abundance: .; CDR3aa: CASSFGGGRSTEAFF; CDR3nt: TGCGCCAGCAGCTTTGGGGGGGGGAGGAGCACTGAAGCTTTCTTT
d_gene: TRBD1; v_gene: TRBV19; j_gene: TRBJ1-5; abundance: .; CDR3aa: CASRRTGGWQPQHF; CDR3nt: TGTGCCAGTAGGAGGACAGGGGGCTGGCAGCCCCAGCATTTT
d_gene: TRBD1; v_gene: TRBV29-1; j_gene: TRBJ2-2; abundance: .; CDR3aa: CSVEGQGAPGELFF; CDR3nt: TGCAGCGTTGAGGGACAGGGGGCGCCCGGGGAGCTGTTTTTT
d_gene: .; v_gene: TRBV7-2; j_gene: TRBJ2-3; abundance: .; CDR3aa: CASRRGQTSTDTQYF; CDR3nt: TGTGCCAGCAGGCGGGGACAGACTAGCACAGATACGCAGTATTTT
d_gene: .; v_gene: TRBV5-6; j_gene: TRBJ1-2; abundance: .; CDR3aa: CASSLRGNYGYTF; CDR3nt: TGTGCCAGCAGCTTGAGGGGTAACTATGGCTACACCTTC
d_gene: TRBD1; v_gene: TRBV18; j_gene: TRBJ1-2; abundance: .; CDR3aa: CASSPAGTGGGYTF; CDR3nt: TGTGCCAGCTCACCAGCGGGGACAGGGGGTGGCTACACCTTC
d_gene: .; v_gene: TRBV4-3; j_gene: TRBJ2-6; abundance: .; CDR3aa: CASSQEPPSGANGLTF; CDR3nt: TGCGCCAGCAGCCAAGAACCCCCATCTGGGGCCAACGGCCTGACTTTC
d_gene: .; v_gene: TRBV6-1; j_gene: TRBJ2-7; abundance: .; CDR3aa: CASSDVPTRDKQYF; CDR3nt: TGTGCCAGCAGTGATGTCCCCACCAGGGACAAGCAGTACTTC
d_gene: .; v_gene: TRBV19; j_gene: TRBJ2-7; abundance: .; CDR3aa: CASSNRYEQYF; CDR3nt: TGTGCCAGTAGTAATAGATACGAGCAGTACTTC
d_gene: TRBD2; v_gene: TRBV19; j_gene: TRBJ2-2; abundance: .; CDR3aa: CASKQRGEGGELFF; CDR3nt: TGTGCCAGTAAACAGCGGGGGGAAGGCGGGGAGCTGTTTTTT
d_gene: .; v_gene: TRBV29-1; j_gene: TRBJ2-3; abundance: .; CDR3aa: CSAKGGDGTDTQYF; CDR3nt: TGCAGCGCGAAGGGGGGGGACGGCACAGATACGCAGTATTTT
d_gene: TRBD1; v_gene: TRBV19; j_gene: TRBJ2-7; abundance: .; CDR3aa: CASRRTGSSYEQYF; CDR3nt: TGTGCCAGTAGAAGGACAGGGAGCTCCTACGAGCAGTACTTC